The rows below give T cell receptor beta chains drawn from one sample of a study of T cell changes during pregnancy in multiple sclerosis. Generated by immunoSEQ multiplex PCR, the TCRdb table keeps only in-frame clones and is missing some. The sample consists of fewer than 20,000 clones, roughly 87% of them appearing once. The sample here was CD8+ T cells from peripheral blood mononuclear cells, taken in the second trimester of pregnancy. The source of these receptors is a female donor in good health, enrolled as a control in a pregnancy study. The CDR3 runs from the conserved cysteine through the conserved F or W. D genes are given only for firm matches. Some rows have no size entry. The others give once, few or many, or a class for an expanded clone.

TGTGCCAGTAGTATAGGTTCGGATGAGCAGTTCTTC	CASSIGSDEQFF	TRBV19	TRBJ2-1	NA	NA
TGTGCCACCAACCGGGACTTGGCCTACAATGAGCAGTTCTTC	CATNRDLAYNEQFF	TRBV2	TRBJ2-1	NA	NA
TGCAGCGTTGGGGGCGGCGCCTACAATGAGCAGTTCTTC	CSVGGGAYNEQFF	TRBV29-1	TRBJ2-1	NA	NA
TGTGCCAGCAGTGGGGACAGTAGCTCCTACAATGAGCAGTTCTTC	CASSGDSSSYNEQFF	TRBV6-4	TRBJ2-1	TRBD1	NA
TGCAGCGTTGTTAGACAATTTGAAGCTTTCTTT	CSVVRQFEAFF	TRBV29-1	TRBJ1-1	NA	NA
TGTGCCAGCAGCTTGTCAGGGACAGCAAGCACAGATACGCAGTATTTT	CASSLSGTASTDTQYF	TRBV13	TRBJ2-3	TRBD1	NA
TGTGCCAGAAGCTCTAGCGGTAGCACAGATACGCAGTATTTT	CARSSSGSTDTQYF	TRBV5-3	TRBJ2-3	TRBD2	few
TGCGCCAGCAGCTTGGGTCCCGACACCGGGGAGCTGTTTTTT	CASSLGPDTGELFF	TRBV5-1	TRBJ2-2	NA	NA
TGTGCCAGCAGCTTCGGAGGGTCCTACGAGCAGTACTTC	CASSFGGSYEQYF	TRBV5-6	TRBJ2-7	NA	NA
TGTGCCAGCAGCTTTGGGACAGGTTTTGCCGGGGAGCTGTTTTTT	CASSFGTGFAGELFF	TRBV7-9	TRBJ2-2	TRBD1	NA
TGTGCCAGCAGCTTGGTGAGCGGGACCCAGTACTTC	CASSLVSGTQYF	TRBV5-8	TRBJ2-5	NA	NA
TGTGCCAGCAGCCCCCATCGAGATAACACTGAAGCTTTCTTT	CASSPHRDNTEAFF	TRBV11-2	TRBJ1-1	NA	NA
TGTGCCAGCAGTTTAACTAGCGGATACACAGATACGCAGTATTTT	CASSLTSGYTDTQYF	TRBV27	TRBJ2-3	TRBD2	NA
TGTGCCAGCGGGGGAGGCGGGGAGCTGTTTTTT	CASGGGGELFF	TRBV2	TRBJ2-2	NA	once
TGTGCCAGCAGCTTTCTTCAGGGGCGGCAGCCCCAGCATTTT	CASSFLQGRQPQHF	TRBV5-6	TRBJ1-5	NA	NA
TGTGCCAGCAGTTTAGGACAGGACTACGAGCAGTACTTC	CASSLGQDYEQYF	TRBV27	TRBJ2-7	TRBD1	NA
TGTGCCAGTAGTATAGGAGGGTACAGCAATCAGCCCCAGCATTTT	CASSIGGYSNQPQHF	TRBV19	TRBJ1-5	NA	few
TGTGCCAGTCGATCGGGGTACACTGAAGCTTTCTTT	CASRSGYTEAFF	TRBV19	TRBJ1-1	NA	NA
TGCGCCAGCAGCCAAGGGGGAGCGGGAGGGCCATGGGAGACCCAGTACTTC	CASSQGGAGGPWETQYF	TRBV4-1	TRBJ2-5	TRBD2	NA
TGTGCCAGCACCGCGGGGGACACCGGGGAGCTGTTTTTT	CASTAGDTGELFF	TRBV6-4	TRBJ2-2	TRBD2	NA
TGTGCCAGCAGCTCCTCGGGTCGCCTATCCTACGAGCAGTACTTC	CASSSSGRLSYEQYF	TRBV5-6	TRBJ2-7	NA	NA
TGTGCCAGCACCCCCAGGGGGCTCTACGAGCAGTACTTC	CASTPRGLYEQYF	TRBV28	TRBJ2-7	TRBD1	NA
TGTGCCAGCAGTTACTCCCCAGGGCCGAGCACTGAAGCTTTCTTT	CASSYSPGPSTEAFF	TRBV6-5	TRBJ1-1	NA	NA
TGTGCCAGCAGTGAATCTGGGACAGGGGTTTCACCCCTCCACTTT	CASSESGTGVSPLHF	TRBV25-1	TRBJ1-6	TRBD1	NA
TGTGCCAGCAGTACCTCGACAGGACAAGAGACCCAGTACTTC	CASSTSTGQETQYF	TRBV2	TRBJ2-5	NA	NA
TGTGCCACCAGCAGGGAGAAGTGGAGCAATCAGCCCCAGCATTTT	CATSREKWSNQPQHF	TRBV15	TRBJ1-5	NA	NA
TGTGCCAGCAGTGAGGAAGCGGGAGAGTACAATGAGCAGTTCTTC	CASSEEAGEYNEQFF	TRBV6-4	TRBJ2-1	TRBD2	few
TGCGCCAGCAGCTGGGCTGTGGCCGGGACTAGCGGTTACCTAGAGCAGTTCTTC	CASSWAVAGTSGYLEQFF	TRBV5-1	TRBJ2-1	TRBD2	once
TGTGCCAGTCACCCCGAGACTTCATACAATGAGCAGTTCTTC	CASHPETSYNEQFF	TRBV19	TRBJ2-1	NA	NA
TGTGCCAGCAGTCTAACGACTAGCGGGAGTTTCTATGAGCAGTTCTTC	CASSLTTSGSFYEQFF	TRBV27	TRBJ2-1	TRBD2	NA
TGTGCCAGCAGTTTATTAACGGCCTCCGCAGCGTCAAGCACAGATACGCAGTATTTT	CASSLLTASAASSTDTQYF	TRBV28	TRBJ2-3	NA	NA
TGCGCCCCACAGGGAAGTTGGACAGATACGCAGTATTTT	CAPQGSWTDTQYF	TRBV23-1	TRBJ2-3	NA	NA
TGTGCCAGCAGCTCCCGACTAGCGGGAGGGCCATCCAGTGAGCAGTTCTTC	CASSSRLAGGPSSEQFF	TRBV11-3	TRBJ2-1	TRBD2	NA
TGTGCCAGCAAACCCGGGACTAAATACGAGCAGTACTTC	CASKPGTKYEQYF	TRBV28	TRBJ2-7	TRBD2	NA
TGTGCCAGCAGTGATGAGGGGGCTGGCACAGATACGCAGTATTTT	CASSDEGAGTDTQYF	TRBV6-4	TRBJ2-3	TRBD1	NA
TGTGCCAGCAGCTCATACGACATGGTAGGTGAGCAGTTCTTC	CASSSYDMVGEQFF	TRBV7-3	TRBJ2-1	NA	NA
TGCAGTGCGGACCCAACAGGGCTCCACTTT	CSADPTGLHF	TRBV20-1	TRBJ1-6	NA	NA
TGTGCCAGCAGCCTCGGACAGAGCTGGGGCTACACCTTC	CASSLGQSWGYTF	TRBV6-5	TRBJ1-2	NA	NA
TGTGCCAGCAGGCTCACTAGCGGGGGTAACAATGAGCAGTTCTTC	CASRLTSGGNNEQFF	TRBV6-6	TRBJ2-1	TRBD2	NA
TGTGCCAGCAGCTTTTGGACTGCCGTCTATGGCTACACCTTC	CASSFWTAVYGYTF	TRBV5-6	TRBJ1-2	NA	few
TGCGCCAGTTCAGCGGGGTTTCCTCAATATGAGCAGTTCTTC	CASSAGFPQYEQFF	TRBV10-1	TRBJ2-1	TRBD2	once
TGTGCCAGCAGCAAACCTGGGGCTAGCGGGAGGGCCGACTACAATGAGCAGTTCTTC	CASSKPGASGRADYNEQFF	TRBV21-1	TRBJ2-1	NA	NA
TGTGCCACCAGCTCCCGAGGAGGGCGAACAGATACGCAGTATTTT	CATSSRGGRTDTQYF	TRBV15	TRBJ2-3	NA	once
TGTGCCAGCAGTGAGGGGGGAACCACCGGGGAGCTGTTTTTT	CASSEGGTTGELFF	TRBV6-4	TRBJ2-2	NA	NA
TGTGCCAGCAGCTTGTCCCTAGCGGTCTGGCCCTGGGAGCAGTACTTC	CASSLSLAVWPWEQYF	TRBV5-6	TRBJ2-7	TRBD2	few
TGTGCTATATCACCGGGACAGCTAAATGAGCAGTTCTTC	CAISPGQLNEQFF	TRBV12-5	TRBJ2-1	TRBD1	NA
TGTGCCAGCAGTTACTCGTCGGAGGTCGGGGAGCTGTTTTTT	CASSYSSEVGELFF	TRBV6-5	TRBJ2-2	NA	medium-sized